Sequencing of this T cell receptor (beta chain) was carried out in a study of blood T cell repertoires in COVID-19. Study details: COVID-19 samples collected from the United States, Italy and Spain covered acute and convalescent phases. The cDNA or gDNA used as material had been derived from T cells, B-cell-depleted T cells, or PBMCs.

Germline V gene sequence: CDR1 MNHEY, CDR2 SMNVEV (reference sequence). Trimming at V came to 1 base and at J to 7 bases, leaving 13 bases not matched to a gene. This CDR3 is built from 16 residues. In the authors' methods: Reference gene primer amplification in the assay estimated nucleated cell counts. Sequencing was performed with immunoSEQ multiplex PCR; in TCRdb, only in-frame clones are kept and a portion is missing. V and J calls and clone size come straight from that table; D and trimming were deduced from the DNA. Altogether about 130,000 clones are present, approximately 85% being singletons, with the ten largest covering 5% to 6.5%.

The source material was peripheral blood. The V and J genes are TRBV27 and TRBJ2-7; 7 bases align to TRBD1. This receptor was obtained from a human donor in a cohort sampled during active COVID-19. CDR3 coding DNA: TGTGCCAGCAGTTTATGGGCAGGGGGTTTAGTAGGGGAGCAGTACTTC. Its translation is CASSLWAGGLVGEQYF.